The clone carrying this TCR beta chain was recorded many times. What it binds is not known. The sample is drawn from a study of T cells in Graves' hyperthyroidism and ophthalmopathy. The CDR3 totals 13 residues. The V segment lost 1 base and the J segment 5 bases; nucleotides outside the gene matches: 3. In germline, CDR1 is DFQATT, CDR2 SNEGSKA (reference sequence). No ophthalmopathy progression within 18 months constituted stable Graves' hyperthyroidism. The hyperthyroidism patients had all been newly diagnosed, and their disease duration was under 2 months. Their ages ranged from 18 to 65 years. Researchers amplified the TCR beta CDR3 regions from RNA transcripts. First-round RT-PCR with HTBI primers amplified the TCR CDR3 region. Using its own MiXCR run on the multiplex PCR reads, TCRdb lists one record per CDR3 protein. The table lists roughly 740,000 distinct CDR3 sequences, less than 20% of them singletons.

Study-level results: Most thyroid clonotypes expanded above 0.001 were also detected in blood.

The V gene is TRBV20-1, the J gene TRBJ2-7; 9 bases align to TRBD2. Specimen: blood. This clonotype was sampled from a man younger than 35 with Graves' hyperthyroidism. CDR3 sequence (DNA): TGCAGTGCTAGAGTAGCGGGGGTGGACGAGCAGTACTTC. It specifies CSARVAGVDEQYF.